Listed below are T cell receptor beta chains from one sample, sequenced in a study of T cell responses to AZD1222 COVID-19 vaccine. Measured with immunoSEQ multiplex PCR; TCRdb has only the in-frame clones, and not every one. Of about 120,000 clones in the sample, more than 85% were seen once. The material sequenced was peripheral blood, taken on day 0 of AZD1222 vaccination. These receptors all come from an adult in good health. The CDR3 runs from the conserved cysteine through the conserved F or W.

cdr3_aa v_call
CASSLSGGTGELFF TRBV28
CASSIFMPRDRRQETQYF TRBV28
CASRLTGGTSQPQHF TRBV19
CASSNNRASSTNEKLFF TRBV19
CATSDPGLGTGELFF TRBV24-1
CASSIRDGSNTEAFF TRBV7-9
CSASLAGGPETQYF TRBV20-1
CSVKRVTGYNEQFF TRBV29-1
CASSFGVGSTDTQYF TRBV5-6
CASSQTAVTRPDTQYF TRBV4-1
CASSEEAGEAYEQYF TRBV2
CASSIDSPGQGGQETQYF TRBV19
CASNPGVGAEAFF TRBV12-3/TRBV12-4
CASSFLGLATDTQYF TRBV11-3
CASSVNYVGVNTEAFF TRBV9
CASSDRTGGRTEAFF TRBV6-4
CASSELSGGEQETQYF TRBV25-1
CASSLMGRQGTEAFF TRBV7-2
CASSPRYGLADQETQYF TRBV14
CASSPVGGSRMEQYF TRBV7-2
CASSVVGSTNEKLFF TRBV9
CASSVTGQGSTGELFF TRBV9